These 9 T cell receptor beta chains were sequenced from one sample in a study of tumor and adjacent non-tumor tissue in lung cancer. Three rounds of nested PCR, following a modified ARM-PCR protocol, produced the TCRbeta library. In TCRdb, the multiplex PCR reads were re-called with MiXCR into one record per CDR3 protein. The repertoire holds some 100,000 distinct CDR3 sequences, over 55% seen once, with roughly 20% in the top ten. No cell sorting was done before RNA was extracted from the tissue. More than 3 cm separated this lung sample from the edge of the tumor. The specimen sequenced was distant non-tumor lung tissue. These receptors were taken from a man aged 30 to 45 with non-small cell lung cancer.

To note about this clonotype: A read error may explain this, as a much larger clone is one base away. The V call is TRBV11-3, the J call TRBJ2-7; D remains unclear. CDR1 SGHNT and CDR2 YENEEA come from the germline V gene. The CDR3 spans 12 residues. CDR3 sequence reads: CTSSPDSYEQYF. CDR3 coding DNA: TGTACCAGCAGCCCAGACTCCTACGAGCAGTACTTC.

Worth noting for this clonotype: A much larger clone sits a single nucleotide away, making a read error possible. Likely a read error: the CDR3 ends without its conserved phenylalanine or tryptophan. The gene calls are TRBV6-5 and TRBJ1-4, with D unclear. The length of the CDR3 is 14 residues. V lost 6 bases, J lost 3 bases, and 11 bases lay in between. Looked up from germline, CDR1 is MNHEY and CDR2 is SVGAGI. CDR3 protein: CASRSGSPNEKLFS. CDR3 in DNA: TGTGCCAGCAGGTCTGGAAGCCCTAATGAAAAACTGTTTTCT.

The chain uses TRBV29-1 and TRBJ2-5; 8 bases are a match to TRBD1. Germline-derived CDR1 and CDR2 are SQVTM and ANQGSEA. The CDR3 runs to 12 residues. CDR3 sequence (DNA): TGCGACGTGGACAGGGCCCAAGAGACCCAGTACTTC. Translating gives CDVDRAQETQYF.

A word on this clonotype: The final CDR3 position lacks the conserved phenylalanine or tryptophan, pointing to a likely read error. The DNA is left out, because the CDR3 cannot be placed on it with certainty; the CDR3 is given as TCRdb lists it. The chain employs TRBV11-2 and TRBJ2-7; the table assigns TRBD1, which was not confirmed against the DNA. CDR1 is SGHAT, CDR2 FQNNGV, per germline. The CDR3 has 14 residues if both end residues are counted. The CDR3 loop is CACSLAPHSYEQYY.

In its sample, this clonotype was seen many times. The rearrangement links TRBV4-3 to TRBJ2-3, with 8 bases aligning to TRBD2. This CDR3 comprises 15 residues. From germline, CDR1 is LGHNA and CDR2 YSLEER. V shed 4 bases and J 1 base; nucleotides not matched to a gene: 4. CDR3 sequence reads: CASSPSGGRTDTQYF. Here the CDR3 DNA reads TGCGCCAGCAGCCCAAGCGGGGGCCGCACAGATACGCAGTATTTT.

Comment on this clonotype: Given a much more abundant clone one base away, this may be a read error. Likely a read error: the CDR3 ends without its conserved phenylalanine or tryptophan. The chain couples TRBV12-3 or TRBV12-4 to TRBJ1-6; TRBD1 is a possible D gene (6 bases). The CDR3 is 15 amino acids. Trimming took 4 bases from V and 9 from J, leaving 16 bases between them. The CDR3 region is CASSSTQGHGSPLHI. CDR3 nucleotide sequence: TGTGCCAGCAGTTCTACTCAGGGACACGGTTCACCCCTCCACATT.

About this clonotype: Mismatch with germline at one junction end may stem from a read error. This rearrangement joins TRBV6-5 to TRBJ2-7; TRBD1 agrees at 7 bases. The germline CDR1 and CDR2 sequences are MNHEY and SVGAGI. The CDR3 is 13 amino acids. For the CDR3, the DNA is TGTGGCAGCACCGGACAGGAGAGTTACGAACAGTACTTC. This codes for CGSTGQESYEQYF.

This clonotype was seen repeatedly, ten times or more. This chain connects TRBV28 to TRBJ1-3; D gene uncertain. CDR1 and CDR2 (germline): MDHEN, SYDVKM. The V gene lost 10 bases and the J gene lost 0 bases, with 13 bases spanning the gap. This CDR3 has 14 residues. CDR3 sequence (DNA): TGTGCCACCCGTCCGCCAAACTCTGGAAACACCATATATTTT. Translating gives CATRPPNSGNTIYF.

On this clonotype: The junction and the germline gene differ at one end; a read error may be behind it. V is TRBV4-1 and J is TRBJ1-5, with D hard to call. The CDR3 sequence is 15 residues long. Germline CDR1 is MGHRA and CDR2 is YSYEKL. CDR3 coding DNA: TGCGCCAGCAACCAAGATTGGGGTTTAGAGCGGCCCCAACATTTT. This encodes CASNQDWGLERPQHF.